This is a list of T cell receptor beta chains from one sample in a study of CD8 T cells in ankylosing spondylitis. One entry per CDR3 protein results from TCRdb running MiXCR on the 5' RACE reads. The table has about 400,000 distinct CDR3 sequences, about a fifth seen once. Sequenced sample: blood, either unsorted or a sorted T cell fraction (not recorded which). Receptors were obtained from a male donor with ankylosing spondylitis. Both conserved end residues are part of each CDR3. Fields, in order: V gene, J gene, D gene, clone size, CDR3 DNA, CDR3 protein. D genes are given only for firm matches. Clone size is shown for a subset of rows, as once, few, many or a class of expanded clone.

V gene: TRBV19
J gene: TRBJ1-5
D gene: -
clone size: -
CDR3 DNA: TGTGCCAGTAGTATCACGGGCTGGGGAGGCAATCAGCCCCAGCATTTT
CDR3 protein: CASSITGWGGNQPQHF

V gene: TRBV5-1
J gene: TRBJ1-1
D gene: -
clone size: many
CDR3 DNA: TGCGCCAGCAGCTTGGCCTCAGCGAACACTGAAGCTTTCTTT
CDR3 protein: CASSLASANTEAFF

V gene: TRBV24-1
J gene: TRBJ2-3
D gene: -
clone size: few
CDR3 DNA: TGTGCCACCAGTGGTGAATCCACAGATACGCAGTATTTT
CDR3 protein: CATSGESTDTQYF

V gene: TRBV3-1
J gene: TRBJ2-1
D gene: -
clone size: many
CDR3 DNA: TGTGCCAGCAGTCTAGACGCGAGGGGGTACAATGAGCAGTTCTTC
CDR3 protein: CASSLDARGYNEQFF

V gene: TRBV5-1
J gene: TRBJ2-7
D gene: TRBD2
clone size: few
CDR3 DNA: TGCGCCAGCAAAGGGATAGCGGGAGGACCTACGGGAGAGCAGTACTTC
CDR3 protein: CASKGIAGGPTGEQYF

V gene: TRBV15
J gene: TRBJ2-7
D gene: TRBD2
clone size: few
CDR3 DNA: TGTGCCACCAGCAGCGTAGCGGGAGGGCTTCGCGAGCAGTACTTC
CDR3 protein: CATSSVAGGLREQYF

V gene: TRBV4-2
J gene: TRBJ1-6
D gene: -
clone size: few
CDR3 DNA: TGTGCCAGCAGCCAAGATCATAATTCACCCCTCCACTTT
CDR3 protein: CASSQDHNSPLHF

V gene: TRBV10-2
J gene: TRBJ1-5
D gene: -
clone size: -
CDR3 DNA: TGCGCCAGCAGCAACCCAGGGGTAAATCAGCCCCAGCATTTT
CDR3 protein: CASSNPGVNQPQHF

V gene: TRBV10-3
J gene: TRBJ2-1
D gene: TRBD2
clone size: -
CDR3 DNA: TGTGCCATCAGCCGGACTAGCGGGTTAAGGGATGAGCAGTTCTTC
CDR3 protein: CAISRTSGLRDEQFF

V gene: TRBV29-1
J gene: TRBJ2-3
D gene: -
clone size: many
CDR3 DNA: TGCAGCGTTGCAGGTGACACAGATACGCAGTATTTT
CDR3 protein: CSVAGDTDTQYF

V gene: TRBV5-1
J gene: TRBJ2-2
D gene: TRBD2
clone size: many
CDR3 DNA: TGCGCCAGCCACGGGACTATTGGGACCGGGGAGCTGTTTTTT
CDR3 protein: CASHGTIGTGELFF